The rows below give T cell receptor beta chains drawn from one sample of a study of response to subunit inactivated influenza vaccine. Each CDR3 protein gets one entry after TCRdb re-called the RT-PCR reads with MiXCR. The sample holds fewer than 550,000 distinct CDR3 sequences, over 25% seen once. The sequencing here drew on CD4+ T cells sorted from PBMCs, taken 4 to 6 days after vaccination. These receptors came from a man aged 45-65 years who received an inactivated influenza vaccine. The CDR3 runs from the conserved cysteine through the conserved F or W. D genes are given only for firm matches. Only some rows state a clone size, as once, few, many or a class for expanded clones.

CDR3	DNA	D	V	size	J
CASSLQGNGYEQYF	TGTGCCAGCAGCTTACAGGGCAACGGCTACGAGCAGTACTTC	NA	TRBV7-3	few	TRBJ2-7
CASSQDGGTFQTQYF	TGTGCCAGCAGCCAAGATGGGGGGACGTTCCAGACCCAGTACTTC	NA	TRBV3-1	NA	TRBJ2-5
CASRDRAKNIQYF	TGCGCCAGCAGGGACAGGGCCAAAAACATTCAGTACTTC	TRBD1	TRBV5-1	few	TRBJ2-4
CTFSNKGTGTNTGELFF	TGTACCTTCAGCAATAAAGGGACAGGGACGAACACCGGGGAGCTGTTTTTT	TRBD1	TRBV2	NA	TRBJ2-2
CASSQGGAVWNEQYF	TGTGCCAGCAGCCAAGGAGGCGCGGTTTGGAACGAGCAGTACTTC	NA	TRBV3-1	NA	TRBJ2-7
CASSFTGTGIYNEQFF	TGTGCCAGCAGCTTCACCGGGACAGGGATATACAATGAGCAGTTCTTC	TRBD1	TRBV7-2	many	TRBJ2-1
CASRGDRASLGQYF	TGTGCCAGCAGGGGGGACAGGGCGTCTCTGGGGCAGTACTTC	TRBD1	TRBV6-1	few	TRBJ2-7
CASSQDRRGGAYEQYF	TGTGCCAGCAGCCAAGATCGGCGCGGGGGGGCCTACGAGCAGTACTTC	TRBD2	TRBV3-1	NA	TRBJ2-7
CASSESRVLQETQYF	TGTGCCAGCAGTGAATCTAGGGTTCTCCAAGAGACCCAGTACTTC	NA	TRBV25-1	NA	TRBJ2-5
CASRDRVNYGYTF	TGTGCCAGCAGGGACAGAGTGAACTATGGCTACACCTTC	NA	TRBV6-1	NA	TRBJ1-2
CSARVRAGPHTDTQYF	NA	NA	TRBV20-1	once	TRBJ2-3
CASRLGAMNTGELFF	TGTGCCAGCAGGCTGGGGGCAATGAACACCGGGGAGCTGTTTTTT	NA	TRBV11-2	many	TRBJ2-2
CASSLGDRGRTDTQYF	TGTGCCAGCAGCTTAGGGGACAGGGGGCGCACAGATACGCAGTATTTT	TRBD1	TRBV7-2	NA	TRBJ2-3
CARSLIWGLDRDNYGYTF	TGTGCCCGCAGTTTAATCTGGGGCTTGGACCGTGATAACTATGGCTACACCTTC	NA	TRBV12-3/TRBV12-4	NA	TRBJ1-2
CASSLTGPKETQYF	TGTGCTAGCAGCCTCACAGGTCCGAAAGAGACCCAGTACTTC	NA	TRBV7-7	few	TRBJ2-5
CASSPRPGGKNIQYF	TGTGCCAGCAGTCCCCGACCCGGGGGCAAAAACATTCAGTACTTC	NA	TRBV28	few	TRBJ2-4
CAISDGETGTNEKLFF	TGTGCCATCAGTGATGGAGAGACGGGCACTAATGAAAAACTGTTTTTT	NA	TRBV10-3	few	TRBJ1-4
CASSSYTGQGIAGGSTDTQYF	TGTGCCAGCAGCTCTTATACGGGACAGGGAATAGCCGGTGGTAGCACAGATACGCAGTATTTT	TRBD1	TRBV6-2/TRBV6-3	few	TRBJ2-3
CASSLERTGGSPLHF	TGTGCCAGCAGCTTAGAGAGGACAGGGGGCTCACCCCTCCACTTT	TRBD1	TRBV11-2	NA	TRBJ1-6
CSAVKSAAAGELFF	TGCAGTGCCGTGAAGTCGGCCGCGGCCGGGGAGCTGTTTTTT	NA	TRBV20-1	many	TRBJ2-2
CASSSTGEGNEQFF	TGTGCCAGCAGTTCAACTGGGGAGGGCAATGAGCAGTTCTTC	TRBD2	TRBV6-5	few	TRBJ2-1
CASNDGQGAKETQYF	TGTGCCAGCAACGATGGACAGGGGGCAAAAGAGACCCAGTACTTC	TRBD1	TRBV12-3/TRBV12-4	few	TRBJ2-5
CASRWEFNEQFF	TGTGCCAGCAGATGGGAGTTCAATGAGCAGTTCTTC	NA	TRBV12-3/TRBV12-4	many	TRBJ2-1
CSASIEGISYEQYF	TGCAGTGCTAGTATCGAGGGGATTTCCTACGAGCAGTACTTC	NA	TRBV20-1	few	TRBJ2-7
CSAKGQGVGTEAFF	TGCAGTGCTAAAGGACAGGGGGTCGGCACTGAAGCTTTCTTT	TRBD1	TRBV20-1	few	TRBJ1-1
CAISESVRGNYGYTF	TGTGCCATCAGTGAATCGGTCAGGGGGAACTATGGCTACACCTTC	TRBD1	TRBV10-3	NA	TRBJ1-2
CASSYAIRTGATEAFF	TGTGCCAGCAGTTACGCCATTCGGACAGGGGCAACGGAAGCTTTCTTT	TRBD1	TRBV6-2/TRBV6-3	NA	TRBJ1-1
CASRTRTDRTEAFF	TGTGCCAGCAGAACCCGGACAGACCGCACTGAAGCTTTCTTT	NA	TRBV6-1	few	TRBJ1-1
CASGRGLGEKLFF	TGTGCCAGCGGGCGGGGATTAGGGGAAAAACTGTTTTTT	NA	TRBV7-2	NA	TRBJ1-4
CASSSGQGKGETQYF	TGTGCCAGCAGCTCGGGACAGGGTAAAGGCGAGACCCAGTACTTC	TRBD1	TRBV7-7	NA	TRBJ2-5
CASSYEAEQYF	TGTGCCAGCAGTTACGAGGCCGAGCAGTACTTC	NA	TRBV6-2/TRBV6-3	NA	TRBJ2-7
CASSQAENLYEQYF	TGCGCCAGCAGCCAAGCGGAAAACCTCTACGAGCAGTACTTC	NA	TRBV4-1	NA	TRBJ2-7
CASSRSGSSSYNEQFF	TGTGCCAGCAGTCGAAGTGGTTCTAGCTCCTACAATGAGCAGTTCTTC	NA	TRBV2	NA	TRBJ2-1
CASSLAGTLSNYGYTF	TGTGCCAGCAGCTTAGCCGGGACCCTATCTAACTATGGCTACACCTTC	NA	TRBV7-8	NA	TRBJ1-2
CASSAGGGRALDEQFF	TGTGCTAGCAGCGCCGGAGGAGGCAGAGCTTTGGATGAGCAGTTCTTC	NA	TRBV9	few	TRBJ2-1
CASSVASAPLYEQYF	TGTGCCAGCAGCGTAGCGTCCGCCCCCCTCTACGAGCAGTACTTC	NA	TRBV9	once	TRBJ2-7
CASSESGTGVKYGYTF	TGTGCCAGCAGTGAAAGCGGGACAGGGGTAAAGTATGGCTACACCTTC	TRBD1	TRBV2	few	TRBJ1-2
CAGSRGQGYEQYF	TGCGCCGGATCACGGGGACAGGGGTACGAGCAGTACTTC	TRBD1	TRBV10-2	few	TRBJ2-7
CASSYRSGVRGSNEQFF	TGTGCCAGCAGCTATCGATCCGGGGTTAGGGGGAGTAATGAGCAGTTCTTC	NA	TRBV7-9	NA	TRBJ2-1
CSARSPRTDNQPQHF	TGCAGTGCTAGATCCCCAAGGACAGACAATCAGCCCCAGCATTTT	NA	TRBV20-1	NA	TRBJ1-5
CASSLGQLYQETQYF	TGTGCCAGCAGTTTAGGACAGCTGTACCAAGAGACCCAGTACTTC	NA	TRBV12-3/TRBV12-4	NA	TRBJ2-5
CASSKPGPSLGELFF	TGCGCCAGCAGCAAACCGGGCCCCTCTTTAGGGGAGCTGTTTTTT	NA	TRBV5-1	few	TRBJ2-2
CASSIRDLGGYGYTF	TGTGCCAGCAGTATCCGGGACCTAGGTGGATATGGCTACACCTTC	NA	TRBV6-1	few	TRBJ1-2
CASSEVGGYQETQYF	TGTGCCAGCAGTGAAGTCGGAGGGTACCAAGAGACCCAGTACTTC	NA	TRBV25-1	NA	TRBJ2-5
CASSWTTYTGELFF	TGCGCCAGCAGCTGGACGACTTACACCGGGGAGCTGTTTTTT	NA	TRBV5-1	NA	TRBJ2-2
CSVEWDISTDTQYF	TGCAGCGTTGAGTGGGACATAAGCACAGATACGCAGTATTTT	NA	TRBV29-1	NA	TRBJ2-3
CASSLVWGGRDEQFF	TGTGCCAGCAGCTTAGTCTGGGGGGGACGGGATGAGCAGTTCTTC	TRBD2	TRBV7-9	NA	TRBJ2-1
CSAPLTSGSSEQYF	TGCAGTGCCCCTCTAACTAGCGGGAGTTCCGAGCAGTACTTC	TRBD2	TRBV20-1	NA	TRBJ2-7
CAISKLEWYTDTQYF	TGTGCCATCAGCAAACTAGAATGGTACACAGATACGCAGTATTTT	NA	TRBV10-3	few	TRBJ2-3
CASSPPYSGRAEETQYF	TGTGCCAGCAGCCCCCCTTATAGCGGGAGGGCTGAAGAGACCCAGTACTTC	TRBD2	TRBV27	few	TRBJ2-5
CASRPTSWAEAFF	TGTGCCAGCAGACCGACCTCCTGGGCTGAAGCTTTCTTT	NA	TRBV6-1	NA	TRBJ1-1
CASSQYSGTPYNEQFF	TGTGCCAGCAGTCAATATAGCGGGACCCCATACAATGAGCAGTTCTTC	TRBD2	TRBV28	many	TRBJ2-1
CASSLDIGTLYNEQFF	TGTGCCAGCAGCTTAGACATCGGGACGTTGTACAATGAGCAGTTCTTC	NA	TRBV7-9	few	TRBJ2-1
CASSPLIGAGDTQYF	TGCGCCAGCAGCCCCCTGATAGGGGCGGGAGATACGCAGTATTTT	NA	TRBV4-1	NA	TRBJ2-3
CASSVETPDEQYF	TGCGCCAGCAGCGTGGAGACTCCGGACGAGCAGTACTTC	NA	TRBV10-2	few	TRBJ2-7
CASSYVAGGRTDTQYF	TGTGCCAGCAGTTACGTGGCGGGAGGGAGGACAGATACGCAGTATTTT	TRBD2	TRBV6-2/TRBV6-3	NA	TRBJ2-3
CASSQGQVSPQHF	TGCGCCAGCAGCCAAGGCCAGGTTAGTCCCCAGCATTTT	NA	TRBV4-3	many	TRBJ1-5
CSARVDAVPSWQYF	TGCAGTGCTAGGGTGGATGCGGTCCCCTCATGGCAGTATTTT	NA	TRBV20-1	NA	TRBJ2-3
CASSSQGKGSPLHF	TGCGCCAGCAGCTCCCAGGGAAAGGGTTCACCCCTCCACTTT	NA	TRBV5-1	few	TRBJ1-6
CASSLSWKTKQYF	TGTGCCAGCAGTTTATCCTGGAAGACAAAGCAGTATTTT	NA	TRBV12-3/TRBV12-4	few	TRBJ2-3